One sample yielded the 25 T cell receptor beta chains listed below, sequenced in a study of control samples from healthy donors and cancer patients. Using immunoSEQ multiplex PCR, the repertoire was profiled, and TCRdb retains in-frame clones only, with some absent. The profile shows 40,000 to 45,000 clones, 70% to 75% of them singletons. Sequencing was performed on formalin-fixed, paraffin-embedded tissue. The origin of the receptors is a male donor with melanoma.

As to this clone: This sample includes further DNA sequences coding for the same CDR3. The chain has TRBV19 and TRBJ1-2, with 9 bases identical to TRBD1. Germline lookup yields CDR1 LNHDA and CDR2 SQIVND (reference sequence). The CDR3 has 12 amino acids. The trim removed 9 bases at V and 7 bases at J, leaving 6 bases unmatched. The CDR3 loop is CASTRTGVGYTF. The CDR3 DNA reads TGTGCCAGCACAAGGACAGGGGTTGGCTACACCTTC. Together with reference TRBV19 and TRBJ1-2, the CDR3 gives the full variable domain: DGGITQSPKYLFRKEGQNVTLSCEQNLNHDAMYWYRQDPGQGLRLIYYSQIVNDFQKGDIAEGYSVSREKKESFPLTVTSAQKNPTAFYLCASTRTGVGYTFGSGTRLTVV.

The chain employs TRBV2 and TRBJ1-2; D perhaps matches TRBD1 (5 bases). Germline V gene lookup returns CDR1 SNHLY and CDR2 FYNNEI. The length of the CDR3 is 14 residues. Between the trimmed V and J ends, which lost 4 bases and 3 bases, there was a span of 12 bases. Written as DNA, the CDR3 is TGTGCCAGCAGTGGAGATGGAGGGGACTATGGCTACACCTTC. Its translation is CASSGDGGDYGYTF. Looking up the rest from reference TRBV2 and TRBJ1-2 gives the full variable domain: EPEVTQTPSHQVTQMGQEVILRCVPISNHLYFYWYRQILGQKVEFLVSFYNNEISEKSEIFDDQFSVERPDGSNFTLKIRSTKLEDSAMYFCASSGDGGDYGYTFGSGTRLTVV.

The gene calls are TRBV10-3 and TRBJ2-7; the D is unclear. Deletions cut 8 bases from V and 3 bases from J, with 11 bases between. This CDR3 has 12 amino acids. Germline CDR1 ENHRY, CDR2 SYGVKD. CDR3 sequence: CAIADRFYEQYF. The CDR3 DNA sequence: TGTGCCATCGCCGACCGGTTCTACGAGCAGTACTTC.

The rearrangement uses TRBV2 and TRBJ2-1; D is possibly TRBD1 or TRBD2 (6 bases each). CDR1 SNHLY and CDR2 FYNNEI come from the germline V gene. The V end lost 10 bases, the J end lost 0 bases, and 16 bases lay between the germline ends. The CDR3 length is 15 residues. The CDR3 DNA follows: TGTGCCATCTTAGGGGGGTCACACTCCTACAATGAGCAGTTCTTC. Translation gives CAILGGSHSYNEQFF. The full variable domain, completed using reference TRBV2 and TRBJ2-1, is EPEVTQTPSHQVTQMGQEVILRCVPISNHLYFYWYRQILGQKVEFLVSFYNNEISEKSEIFDDQFSVERPDGSNFTLKIRSTKLEDSAMYFCAILGGSHSYNEQFFGPGTRLTVL.

In DNA, the CDR3 is TGTGCCAGCAGCCAAGACAGGGCTTTTGAAAAACTGTTTTTT. It codes for CASSQDRAFEKLFF. The J gene is TRBJ1-4, the V gene TRBV7-2; 7 nucleotides match TRBD1. This CDR3 contains 14 residues. Trimming cost V 5 bases and J 7 bases; bases outside gene matches: 7. Germline CDR1 is SGHTA and CDR2 is FQGNSA. The full variable domain, completed using reference TRBV7-2 and TRBJ1-4, is GAGVSQSPSNKVTEKGKDVELRCDPISGHTALYWYRQSLGQGLEFLIYFQGNSAPDKSGLPSDRFSAERTGGSVSTLTIQRTQQEDSAVYLCASSQDRAFEKLFFGSGTQLSVL.

This clone was picked up many times. Other nucleotide sequences in the sample specify the same CDR3. The V and J genes are TRBV10-3 and TRBJ1-5; no reliable D call. V was pared by 0 bases and J by 2 bases, with 14 bases between. CDR3 length: 17 amino acids. In germline, CDR1 is ENHRY, CDR2 SYGVKD. The CDR3 sequence: CAISESGEGRGNQPQHF. The CDR3 nucleotides are TGTGCCATCAGTGAGTCTGGGGAGGGAAGGGGCAATCAGCCCCAGCATTTT.

This chain joins TRBV7-2 and TRBJ1-6; D unclear. V was clipped by 1 base and J by 8 bases, with 9 bases between them. This CDR3 has 14 residues. The germline gives CDR1 SGHTA, CDR2 FQGNSA. The CDR3 protein is CASSLGPPYSPLHF. The CDR3 coding sequence is TGTGCCAGCAGCTTAGGGCCGCCGTATTCACCCCTCCACTTT. Variable domain in full (rest from reference TRBV7-2 and TRBJ1-6): GAGVSQSPSNKVTEKGKDVELRCDPISGHTALYWYRQSLGQGLEFLIYFQGNSAPDKSGLPSDRFSAERTGGSVSTLTIQRTQQEDSAVYLCASSLGPPYSPLHFGNGTRLTVT.

The chain is built from TRBV5-8 and TRBJ2-3, with D perhaps matching TRBD1 (5 bases). The length of the CDR3 is 12 residues. CDR1 and CDR2 (germline): SGHTS, YDEGEE. V lost 1 base to trimming and J lost 5 bases, with 5 bases between them. The CDR3, as DNA: TGTGCCAGCAGCTTGAGGGGAGATACGCAGTATTTT. Its translation: CASSLRGDTQYF.

The chain combines TRBV6-5 with TRBJ2-7; D is ambiguous. The ends were cut back, 6 bases at V and 3 bases at J, with 12 bases in the middle. This CDR3 region has 13 residues. Germline CDR1 is MNHEY and CDR2 is SVGAGI. Here the CDR3 reads CASRVPAGYEQYF. The CDR3 DNA reads TGTGCCAGCAGGGTGCCCGCTGGCTACGAGCAGTACTTC.

V gene TRBV7-2 combines with J gene TRBJ1-5; D not certain. Trimming stripped 6 bases from V and 3 bases from J, with 15 bases between. This CDR3 region has 15 residues. Germline assignment: CDR1 SGHTA and CDR2 FQGNSA. Here the CDR3 reads CASSLVVQPNQPQHF. CDR3 nucleotide sequence: TGTGCCAGCAGTCTAGTAGTGCAGCCCAATCAGCCCCAGCATTTT.

Only a few counts were recorded for this clone. The chain is built from TRBV19 and TRBJ2-1, with 7 bases aligning to TRBD2. J was trimmed by 9 bases and V by 8 bases; bases with no gene match: 10. Germline V CDR1 and CDR2: LNHDA, SQIVND (reference sequence). The CDR3 is 13 amino acids. CDR3 nucleotide sequence: TGTGCCAGTGGACGGCGGGAGCGCGGTGAGCAGTTCTTC. Its translation is CASGRRERGEQFF. Looking up the rest from reference TRBV19 and TRBJ2-1 gives the full variable domain: DGGITQSPKYLFRKEGQNVTLSCEQNLNHDAMYWYRQDPGQGLRLIYYSQIVNDFQKGDIAEGYSVSREKKESFPLTVTSAQKNPTAFYLCASGRRERGEQFFGPGTRLTVL.

The chain employs TRBV9 and TRBJ2-2; 8 nucleotides agree with TRBD2. This CDR3 region has 16 residues. The ends lost 3 bases at V and 4 bases at J; junction bases unmatched: 8. Germline CDR1 reads SGDLS; CDR2 reads YYNGEE. CDR3 sequence reads: CASSAPQRETTGELFF. CDR3 nucleotide sequence: TGTGCCAGCAGCGCCCCCCAGCGGGAGACCACCGGGGAGCTGTTTTTT.

Only one count was recorded for this clone. This chain connects TRBV6-2 or TRBV6-3 to TRBJ2-7; maybe TRBD2 (7 bases). There are 14 residues in the CDR3. CDR1 is MNHEY, CDR2 SVGEGT, per germline. V shed 6 bases and J shed 6 bases, with 18 bases lying between them. CDR3 sequence: CASSTGGQMGEQYF. The CDR3 coding sequence is TGTGCCAGCAGCACGGGGGGACAAATGGGCGAGCAGTACTTC.

This clone was detected a few times. This chain uses TRBV3-1 (or the pseudogene TRBV3-2) with TRBJ1-2; TRBD1 is a possible D gene (6 bases). The CDR3 sequence is 13 residues long. Germline lookup yields CDR1 LGHDT and CDR2 YNNKEL (reference sequence). The V end lost 1 base, the J end lost 4 bases, and 7 bases lay between the germline ends. CDR3 region: CASSQAGAYGYTF. CDR3 nucleotide sequence: TGTGCCAGCAGCCAAGCAGGGGCCTATGGCTACACCTTC.

The V call is TRBV9, the J call TRBJ2-1, with D tentatively TRBD1 or TRBD2 (5 bases each). The germline gives CDR1 SGDLS, CDR2 YYNGEE. CDR3 length: 16 residues. V was shortened by 3 bases and J by 8 bases, with 21 bases between the two germline ends. CDR3 region: CASSGPFGGGLDEQFF. The CDR3 bases are TGTGCCAGCAGCGGGCCCTTCGGTGGGGGATTAGATGAGCAGTTCTTC.

The V gene is TRBV6-5, the J gene TRBJ1-1; no clear D. Trimming took off 6 bases at V and 6 bases at J, with 17 bases between the two ends. Germline V gives CDR1 MNHEY, CDR2 SVGAGI. The CDR3 is 14 amino acids. This CDR3 is CASSDPRSSAEAFF. The CDR3 region has the DNA TGTGCCAGCAGCGACCCGAGGAGTTCCGCTGAAGCTTTCTTT.

The V and J genes are TRBV10-3 and TRBJ2-1; TRBD2 matches 9 bases. Germline trimming cut 0 bases from V and 1 base from J; bases unmatched to any gene: 7. CDR1 and CDR2 (germline): ENHRY, SYGVKD. The CDR3 is 18 residues long. The CDR3 DNA is TGTGCCATCAGTGAGTCCGGGACTAGCTTCGTTTCCTACAATGAGCAGTTCTTC. The encoded protein is CAISESGTSFVSYNEQFF.

For this clone: Just one base apart from a much larger clone, this may be a read error. The CDR3, as DNA: TGTGCCAGCAGCCCCCCGGGACAGGAGTTCGAGACGCAGTATTTT. Its protein is CASSPPGQEFETQYF. The gene calls are TRBV7-6 and TRBJ2-3, with 8 nucleotides matching TRBD1. Per the germline V gene, CDR1 is SGHVS and CDR2 is FNYEAQ. V dropped 5 bases and J dropped 9; count of bases not matched to a gene: 13. The CDR3 contains 15 residues.

Notes on this clone: A much larger clone is a single base away; this may be a read error. Additional DNA sequences in this sample encode the identical CDR3. The CDR3 sequence is CASSPQGGYGYTF. The CDR3 nucleotides are TGTGCCAGCAGTCCGCAGGGGGGCTATGGCTATACCTTC. The chain employs TRBV7-9 and TRBJ1-2; 7 bases match TRBD1. CDR3 size: 13 residues. The germline V gene encodes CDR1 SEHNR and CDR2 FQNEAQ (reference sequence).

The chain combines TRBV27 with TRBJ2-3; D assignment may be TRBD1 or TRBD2 (5 bases each). The CDR3 covers 15 residues. The V end was cut by 5 bases, the J end by 6 bases, with 18 bases between. Germline CDR1 reads MNHEY; CDR2 reads SMNVEV (reference sequence). The CDR3 coding sequence is TGTGCCAGCAGTCTCCTCGGACTGGGGACGGATACGCAGTATTTT. Translation gives CASSLLGLGTDTQYF.

In its sample, this clone was seen many times. The V gene is TRBV7-6, the J gene TRBJ2-7; TRBD2 is a possible D gene (7 bases). V was trimmed by 5 bases and J by 0 bases, leaving 23 bases between them. The CDR3 totals 18 residues. Germline V lookup: CDR1 SGHVS, CDR2 FNYEAQ. CDR3 region: CASSPTAGAGSGSYEQYF. CDR3 bases: TGTGCCAGCAGCCCCACGGCGGGGGCTGGGAGCGGCTCCTACGAGCAGTACTTC.

The chain recombines TRBV18 with TRBJ2-7, with D perhaps TRBD1 (6 bases). Trimming cost V 5 bases and J 0 bases, with 11 bases left between them. The CDR3 is 14 residues long. Germline CDR1 KGHSH, CDR2 LQKENI. CDR3 DNA sequence: TGTGCCAGCTCATCCGGGACAAACTCCTACGAGCAGTACTTC. Translated, it gives CASSSGTNSYEQYF.

Here the CDR3 DNA reads TGTGCCAGCAGCTTAGGGGTTGAAATTAACAATGAGCAGTTCTTC. As protein: CASSLGVEINNEQFF. V gene TRBV7-7 combines with J gene TRBJ2-1, with D unclear. Germline-derived CDR1 and CDR2 are SSHAT and FNYEAQ (reference sequence). Trimming took off 1 base at V and 5 bases at J, with 12 bases between the two ends. This CDR3 has 15 amino acids. The variable domain in full, completed from reference TRBV7-7 and TRBJ2-1, reads GAGVSQSPRYKVTKRGQDVTLRCDPISSHATLYWYQQALGQGPEFLTYFNYEAQPDKSGLPSDRFSAERPEGSISTLTIQRTEQRDSAMYRCASSLGVEINNEQFFGPGTRLTVL.

This clone was found a few times. The chain uses TRBV2 and TRBJ1-5; a weak D match, TRBD1 (5 bases). The CDR3 has 15 amino acids. CDR1 is SNHLY and CDR2 is FYNNEI in the germline V gene. V lost 5 bases and J lost 6, with 17 bases in between. The CDR3 sequence is CASSQIPRGGQPQHF. CDR3 nucleotides: TGTGCCAGCAGTCAAATCCCCCGGGGGGGTCAGCCCCAGCATTTT.

The V gene is TRBV28, the J gene TRBJ2-5, with D possibly TRBD1 on 5 matching bases. The CDR3 sequence is 15 residues long. Germline V lookup: CDR1 MDHEN, CDR2 SYDVKM. With 6 bases removed from V and 5 bases from J, the gap between germline ends came to 19 bases. The CDR3 spells CASSAAGFGRETQYF. Here the CDR3 DNA reads TGTGCCAGCAGCGCCGCAGGGTTCGGTCGGGAGACCCAGTACTTC.